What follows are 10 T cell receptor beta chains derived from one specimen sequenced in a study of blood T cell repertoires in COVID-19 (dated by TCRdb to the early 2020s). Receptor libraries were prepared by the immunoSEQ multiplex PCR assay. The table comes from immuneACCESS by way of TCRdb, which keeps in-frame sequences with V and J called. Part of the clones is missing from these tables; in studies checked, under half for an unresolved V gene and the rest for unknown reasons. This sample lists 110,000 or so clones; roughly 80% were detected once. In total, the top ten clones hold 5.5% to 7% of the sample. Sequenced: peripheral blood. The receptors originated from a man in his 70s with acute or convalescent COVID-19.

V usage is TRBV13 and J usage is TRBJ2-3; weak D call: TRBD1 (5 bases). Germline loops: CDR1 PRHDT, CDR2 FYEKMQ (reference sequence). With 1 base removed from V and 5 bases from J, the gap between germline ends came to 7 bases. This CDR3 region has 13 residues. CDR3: CASSLAGIDTQYF. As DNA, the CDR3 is TGTGCCAGCAGCTTAGCAGGGATAGATACGCAGTATTTT.

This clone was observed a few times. The CDR3 protein is CASSIAREAFF. In nucleotides, the CDR3 is TGTGCCAGTAGTATAGCCCGGGAAGCTTTCTTT. The V and J genes are TRBV19 and TRBJ1-1, with no clear D. This CDR3 is built from 11 residues. From germline, CDR1 is LNHDA and CDR2 SQIVND (reference sequence). The V and J ends lost 1 base and 8 bases respectively, with 5 bases between them.

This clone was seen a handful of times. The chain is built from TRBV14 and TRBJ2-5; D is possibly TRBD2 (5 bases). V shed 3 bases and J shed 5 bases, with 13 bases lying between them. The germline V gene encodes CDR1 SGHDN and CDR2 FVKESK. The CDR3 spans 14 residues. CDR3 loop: CASSQRADGETQYF. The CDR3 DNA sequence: TGTGCCAGCAGCCAGCGAGCGGATGGGGAGACCCAGTACTTC.

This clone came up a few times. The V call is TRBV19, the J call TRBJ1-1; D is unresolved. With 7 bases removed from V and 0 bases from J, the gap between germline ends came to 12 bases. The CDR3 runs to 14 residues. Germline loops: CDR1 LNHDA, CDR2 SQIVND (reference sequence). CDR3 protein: CASTSDQLNTEAFF. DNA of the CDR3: TGTGCCAGTACAAGCGACCAATTGAACACTGAAGCTTTCTTT. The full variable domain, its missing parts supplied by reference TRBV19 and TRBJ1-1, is DGGITQSPKYLFRKEGQNVTLSCEQNLNHDAMYWYRQDPGQGLRLIYYSQIVNDFQKGDIAEGYSVSREKKESFPLTVTSAQKNPTAFYLCASTSDQLNTEAFFGQGTRLTVV.

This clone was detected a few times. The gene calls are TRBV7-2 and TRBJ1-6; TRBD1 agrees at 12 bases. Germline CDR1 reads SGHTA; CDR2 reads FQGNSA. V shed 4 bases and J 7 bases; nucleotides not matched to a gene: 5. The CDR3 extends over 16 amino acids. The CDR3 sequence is CASSSGTGGGNSPLHF. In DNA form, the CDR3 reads TGTGCCAGCAGCTCAGGGACAGGGGGCGGGAATTCACCCCTCCACTTT.

The CDR3 coding sequence is TGTGCCAGCAGTTTATATACAGGAGCTGAGCAGTACTTC. Residues: CASSLYTGAEQYF. The V and J genes are TRBV27 and TRBJ2-7; D is perhaps TRBD1 (5 bases). This CDR3 has 13 amino acids. Germline values: CDR1 MNHEY, CDR2 SMNVEV (reference sequence). Trimming took off 1 base at V and 7 bases at J, with 11 bases between the two ends.

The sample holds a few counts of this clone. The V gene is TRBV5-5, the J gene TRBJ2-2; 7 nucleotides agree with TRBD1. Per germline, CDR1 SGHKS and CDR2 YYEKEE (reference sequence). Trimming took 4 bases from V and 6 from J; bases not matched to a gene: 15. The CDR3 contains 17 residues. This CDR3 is CASSEISGTVKAGELFF. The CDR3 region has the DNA TGTGCCAGCAGCGAAATCTCCGGGACAGTTAAGGCCGGGGAGCTGTTTTTT.

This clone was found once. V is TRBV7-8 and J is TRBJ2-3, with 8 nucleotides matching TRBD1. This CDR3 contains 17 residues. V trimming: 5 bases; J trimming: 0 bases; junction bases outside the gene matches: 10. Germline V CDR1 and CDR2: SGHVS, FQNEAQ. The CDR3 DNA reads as TGTGCCAGCAGCGCGCGCTCAGGGGGCTTTAGCACAGATACGCAGTATTTT. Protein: CASSARSGGFSTDTQYF.

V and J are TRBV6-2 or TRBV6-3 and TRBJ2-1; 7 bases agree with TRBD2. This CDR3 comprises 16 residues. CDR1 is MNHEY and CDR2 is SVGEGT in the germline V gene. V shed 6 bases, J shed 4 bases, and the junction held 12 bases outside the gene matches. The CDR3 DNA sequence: TGTGCCAGCAGCCGTAGCGGGTCGGGGTTATACAATGAGCAGTTCTTC. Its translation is CASSRSGSGLYNEQFF.

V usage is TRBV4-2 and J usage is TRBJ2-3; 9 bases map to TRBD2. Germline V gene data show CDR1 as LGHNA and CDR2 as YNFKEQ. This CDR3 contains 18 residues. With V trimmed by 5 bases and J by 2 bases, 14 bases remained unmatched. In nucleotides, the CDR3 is TGTGCCAGCAGCGCGACAAGTGTTCTAGCGGGGTACACAGATACGCAGTATTTT. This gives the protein CASSATSVLAGYTDTQYF.